These 14 T cell receptor beta chains originate from one sample sequenced in a study of blood T cell repertoires in COVID-19. Data came from immunoSEQ multiplex PCR; TCRdb stores just in-frame clones and leaves some out. This table has about 240,000 clones, more than 75% appearing once. Sample: peripheral blood. Every receptor here comes from a woman in her sixties or seventies with active or convalescent COVID-19.

This chain joins TRBV19 and TRBJ1-5; tentative D call: TRBD1 (5 bases). The CDR3 is 16 amino acids. The V gene's germline CDR1 is LNHDA and CDR2 SQIVND (reference sequence). The V end was cut by 6 bases, the J end by 2 bases, with 17 bases between. Here the CDR3 reads CASREVGAWGNQPQHF. The CDR3 DNA sequence: TGTGCCAGTAGAGAGGTAGGGGCATGGGGCAATCAGCCCCAGCATTTT.

This chain joins TRBV15 and TRBJ2-7; D remains ambiguous. Trimming took off 0 bases at V and 1 base at J, with 7 bases between the two ends. Germline values: CDR1 LNHNV, CDR2 YYDKDF (reference sequence). The CDR3 has 14 amino acids. CDR3 nucleotide sequence: TGTGCCACCAGCAGAGATAGTACTTCCTACGAGCAGTACTTC. Encoded protein: CATSRDSTSYEQYF.

The V call is TRBV3-1 (or the pseudogene TRBV3-2), the J call TRBJ1-1, with D possibly being TRBD1 (5 bases). The CDR3 length is 16 residues. V was shortened by 0 bases and J by 7 bases, with 18 bases between the two germline ends. The germline gives CDR1 LGHDT, CDR2 YNNKEL (reference sequence). The CDR3 sequence: CASSQDPQGLGGEAFF. CDR3 bases: TGTGCCAGCAGCCAAGATCCGCAAGGCCTCGGGGGTGAAGCTTTCTTT.

This clone appeared a single time. CDR3: CASSPGWTGGLPYGYTF. The CDR3 DNA reads as TGTGCCAGCAGCCCTGGCTGGACAGGGGGACTTCCCTATGGCTACACCTTC. The chain is built from TRBV7-9 and TRBJ1-2, with 10 bases fitting TRBD1. CDR3 length: 17 amino acids. The germline CDR1 and CDR2 sequences are SEHNR and FQNEAQ (reference sequence). V lost 5 bases, J lost 4 bases, and 13 bases stayed unmatched.

The chain combines TRBV5-1 with TRBJ2-3; a weak D match, TRBD1 (5 bases). V shed 2 bases and J shed 2 bases, with 12 bases lying between them. Germline lookup yields CDR1 SGHRS and CDR2 YFSETQ. This CDR3 region has 15 residues. CDR3 sequence (DNA): TGCGCCAGCAGCTTAAGGGGATTTATCACAGATACGCAGTATTTT. Residues: CASSLRGFITDTQYF.

The J gene is TRBJ2-7, the V gene TRBV6-5, with 9 bases lining up with TRBD1. The CDR3 is 15 residues long. CDR1 is MNHEY and CDR2 is SVGAGI in the germline V gene. V was clipped by 7 bases and J by 1 base; unmatched bases: 8. As DNA, the CDR3 is TGTGCCAGCAATAAATTCGGGACAGGGTCCTACGAGCAGTACTTC. This codes for CASNKFGTGSYEQYF.

The chain recombines TRBV9 with TRBJ2-1; the match to TRBD1 covers 8 bases. Germline CDR1 is SGDLS and CDR2 is YYNGEE. CDR3 length: 15 residues. The V and J ends lost 6 bases and 9 bases, in that order; junction bases with no gene match: 14. The CDR3 here is CASTVTGGLSSEQFF. The CDR3 DNA sequence: TGTGCCAGCACCGTTACAGGGGGACTCTCGAGTGAGCAGTTCTTC.

The J gene is TRBJ1-2, the V gene TRBV5-4; 9 nucleotides match TRBD1. Germline V gives CDR1 SGHNT, CDR2 YYREEE (reference sequence). Germline trimming cut 6 bases from V and 3 bases from J; bases unmatched to any gene: 3. This CDR3 has 13 residues. CDR3: CASTRQGDYGYTF. CDR3 bases: TGTGCCAGCACCCGACAGGGGGACTATGGCTACACCTTC.

The rearrangement joins TRBV19 to TRBJ2-3; TRBD2 matches at 7 bases. Trimming cost V 7 bases and J 0 bases; bases outside gene matches: 10. Per germline, CDR1 LNHDA and CDR2 SQIVND (reference sequence). The CDR3 consists of 16 residues. Here the CDR3 DNA reads TGTGCCAGTAAATGGAGGCGGGAGTCTAGCACAGATACGCAGTATTTT. It encodes CASKWRRESSTDTQYF.

This chain connects TRBV11-2 to TRBJ2-5; no reliable D call. CDR3 length: 16 residues. Per germline, CDR1 SGHAT and CDR2 FQNNGV. Trimming removed 3 bases from V and 0 bases from J, with 14 bases in between. CDR3 loop: CASSFSTHPNQETQYF. In DNA form, the CDR3 reads TGTGCCAGCAGCTTTAGCACTCACCCTAACCAAGAGACCCAGTACTTC.

The gene calls are TRBV9 and TRBJ1-6, with a tentative D call TRBD1 (5 bases). The CDR3 length is 15 residues. The ends were cut back, 3 bases at V and 7 bases at J, with 14 bases in the middle. The germline V gene encodes CDR1 SGDLS and CDR2 YYNGEE. The CDR3 nucleotides read TGTGCCAGCAGCGCTCTCAACCGGGGGAATTCACCCCTCCACTTT. The encoded protein is CASSALNRGNSPLHF.

The chain recombines TRBV23-1 with TRBJ1-4, with 8 positions matching TRBD1. TRBV23-1 is filed as an ORF, its function uncertain. The CDR3 loop spans 17 amino acids. J lost 8 bases, V lost 2 bases, and 13 bases had no gene match. The CDR3 DNA follows: TGCGCCAGCAGTCAACCCCGCAAGAGGACAGGGAGGGAAAAACTGTTTTTT. Translation gives CASSQPRKRTGREKLFF.

The CDR3: CSVDRGVRGYTF. The CDR3 nucleotides read TGCAGCGTTGATCGGGGGGTGCGGGGCTACACCTTC. The V call is TRBV29-1, the J call TRBJ1-2, with D maybe TRBD1 (5 bases). Deletions cut 3 bases from V and 8 bases from J, with 13 bases between. The CDR3 contains 12 residues. CDR1 and CDR2 from the germline V gene are SQVTM and ANQGSEA.

The V call is TRBV19, the J call TRBJ1-6, with a weak D call TRBD1 (5 bases). This CDR3 is built from 14 residues. Germline V gene sequence: CDR1 LNHDA, CDR2 SQIVND (reference sequence). Trimming took off 6 bases at V and 9 bases at J, with 15 bases between the two ends. The CDR3 coding sequence is TGTGCCAGTAGCACGACCCTGGGGGGTTCACCCCTCCACTTT. It specifies CASSTTLGGSPLHF.